This TCR beta chain was sequenced for a study of T cell responses to AZD1222 COVID-19 vaccine (dated by TCRdb to 2020 to 2022). For the wider study: AZD1222 recipients whose second dose came at about 4 weeks and those whose second dose came at about 12 weeks were combined into one group, since spike-specific TCR depth and breadth did not differ between the two schedules. A total of around 240 trial participants underwent TCR sequencing, of whom about 200 received two doses of AZD1222 and about 26 received two doses of the MenACWY control vaccine. Trial participants were enrolled by age into 18-55, 56-69 and 70-plus year subgroups, with roughly 160, 29 and 62 TCR-sequenced participants respectively.

The time point label corresponds to: baseline before first vaccination. The vaccinee samples were drawn from two UK trials, COV001 and COV002, one of which was a single-blind randomized controlled phase 2/3 trial testing AZD1222 (ChAdOx1 nCoV-19) in healthy adults. For TCRbeta chain sequencing, PBMC samples were collected from trial participants at day 0 and at day 28 after the second dose. The CDR3 regions of human TCRbeta chains were analyzed by immunosequencing. In the original analysis: TCRs in the repertoires were matched against a reference library of SARS-CoV-2-specific TCRs that had been generated with the MIRA antigen-specificity platform. Breadth meant the fraction of unique TCRs that were SARS-CoV-2-associated, whereas depth meant the fraction of total T cells that were SARS-CoV-2-associated. Using the MIRA data, each spike-specific TCR was mapped to the spike region that the TCR reacts to and placed in a CD4 or CD8 class. Log10-transformed breadth and depth values were compared by one-way ANOVA with Sidak's multiple comparisons tests. TCRdb's version of the immuneACCESS table is confined to in-frame rearrangements and falls short of the full clone set. An unresolved V gene accounts for under half of the shortfall where checked; the remainder is of unknown origin. Clone size and V and J calls were adopted from that table, with D and trimming inferred from the DNA. The sample table records 140,000 or so clones; approximately 90% of these occur just once. The ten biggest clones cover about 4.4% of the sample.

Study-wide findings and limitations: A significant rise in spike-specific TCR breadth and depth was observed after two AZD1222 doses relative to day 0 and relative to MenACWY recipients. Because no day 14 peak-response samples were available, the repertoires could be characterized only after the peak T cell response. CD4 TCRs associated with the vaccine covered the entire spike protein, and the dominant responses were in regions 160-218 and 743-854. Conclusions about previously exposed vaccinees are limited because only five to seven AZD1222 recipients were SARS-CoV-2 seropositive at baseline. The 56-69-year group was small, and its depth increase did not reach significance, likely because of low power. Most participants were white British and females outnumbered males, and the authors suggested that clonal diversity may have been underestimated. Epitopes outside the regions mutated in the B.1.351 and B.1.1.7 variants were reportedly recognized by nearly half of the unique spike-specific TCRs.

The CDR3 runs 16 amino acids, cysteine and phenylalanine included. The CDR3 DNA has 48 bases and is translated from base 1. The germline V gene yields MDHEN for CDR1 and SYDVKM for CDR2. Relative to germline, V is 5 bases shorter and J is 8 bases shorter, with 24 bases between their ends. In this sample, this clone turned up once. Its antigen target is currently unknown. No much larger clone is present one base from it, and per-base qualities are unavailable. The receptor was isolated from an adult in good health. Source: peripheral blood, taken on day 0 of AZD1222 vaccination. The rearranged segments are TRBV28 and TRBJ1-2; TRBD1 is perhaps the D gene, given 6 matching bases. The encoded CDR3 is CASSPPSRGPGGGYTF. At the DNA level, the sequence is TGTGCCAGCAGTCCCCCGAGCCGGGGGCCCGGCGGAGGCTACACCTTC.